The 10 T cell receptor beta chains in this list originate from one sample, sequenced in a study of T cell clonality in common variable immunodeficiency. The assay was immunoSEQ multiplex PCR, and TCRdb's table has in-frame clones only and misses some. The specimen gives more than 45,000 clones without singletons; the ten biggest hold approximately 6.2%. The sequenced sample consisted of peripheral blood mononuclear cells. The source of these receptors is a person aged 18-70 years in good health.

In its sample, this clone was seen many times. From the germline J gene comes the end of the CDR3, since the read stops 3 residues before it. This rearrangement joins TRBV5-1 to TRBJ2-2, with TRBD2 matching over 16 bases. The CDR3 extends over 17 amino acids. CDR1 is SGHRS, CDR2 YFSETQ, per germline. J was trimmed by 6 bases and V by 7 bases; bases with no gene match: 9. Incomplete CDR3 DNA: TGCGCCAGCCAACCGGGACTAGCGGGGGGGCACGCCGGGGAG. The encoded protein is CASQPGLAGGHAGE. The whole CDR3 region reads CASQPGLAGGHAGELFF.

This clone was observed at least ten times. The CDR3 extends 3 residues past the end of the read, so its final part is completed from the germline J gene. The rearrangement joins TRBV30 to TRBJ2-1; 7 nucleotides agree with TRBD1. After removal of 0 bases from V and 7 bases from J, the junction contained 9 bases not matched to a gene. This CDR3 has 15 amino acids. The germline gives CDR1 GTSNPN, CDR2 SVGIG (reference sequence). The DNA read from the CDR3 is TGTGCCTGGAGTGTACTAGGGGGCTTCGGAAATGAG. This encodes CAWSVLGGFGNE. The CDR3 reads in full as CAWSVLGGFGNEQFF.

This clone showed up many times. Sequencing ends 3 residues short of the CDR3 end; the germline J gene provides the rest. This rearrangement joins TRBV12-5 to TRBJ1-2; D is unclear. The germline CDR1 and CDR2 sequences are LGHNT and FRNRAP. V was pared by 6 bases and J by 5 bases, with 10 bases between. The CDR3 consists of 12 residues. The part of the CDR3 DNA that was read is TGTGCTAGTGGCTCAGCGGATTATGGC. Translation: CASGSADYG. The whole CDR3 region reads CASGSADYGYTF. Supplemented by reference TRBV12-5 and TRBJ1-2, the full variable domain reads DARVTQTPRHKVTEMGQEVTMRCQPILGHNTVFWYRQTMMQGLELLAYFRNRAPLDDSGMPKDRFSAEMPDATLATLKIQPSEPRDSAVYFCASGSADYGYTFGSGTRLTVV.

Many counts were recorded for this clone. The read terminates 3 residues before the CDR3 end, so the remaining end is supplied by the germline J gene. This chain links TRBV5-1 with TRBJ1-5; a possible D gene is TRBD1 (6 bases). This CDR3 contains 14 residues. V lost 0 bases to trimming and J lost 6 bases, with 10 bases between them. Germline CDR1 reads SGHRS; CDR2 reads YFSETQ. The DNA read from the CDR3 is TGCGCCAGCAGCTTGGGAACAGGGACTCAGCCC. Encoded protein: CASSLGTGTQP. The whole CDR3 sequence is CASSLGTGTQPQHF.

This clone was observed many times. The observed sequence ends 3 residues before the CDR3 terminus, with the missing tail filled in from the germline J gene. The chain couples TRBV19 to TRBJ1-2; D gene unclear. Germline V lookup: CDR1 LNHDA, CDR2 SQIVND (reference sequence). CDR3 length: 14 residues. Trimming removed 7 bases at V and 4 bases at J, with 16 bases between. The part of the CDR3 DNA that was read is TGTGCCAGTACCCCTTCCTCGACACGCTATGGC. Translating it yields CASTPSSTRYG. The complete CDR3 protein is CASTPSSTRYGYTF.

At least ten counts were recorded for this clone. The read ends 3 residues early relative to the CDR3; the germline J gene fills the gap. The chain uses TRBV7-6 and TRBJ1-3; 7 bases fit TRBD1. The ends lost 10 bases at V and 4 bases at J; junction bases unmatched: 4. The CDR3 runs to 12 residues. The germline gives CDR1 SGHVS, CDR2 FNYEAQ. CDR3 DNA, as far as it was read: TGTGCCACGGGACAGCAAGGAAACACC. Amino acids: CATGQQGNT. The CDR3 in its entirety is CATGQQGNTIYF. The variable domain in full, completed from reference TRBV7-6 and TRBJ1-3, reads GAGVSQSPRYKVTKRGQDVALRCDPISGHVSLYWYRQALGQGPEFLTYFNYEAQQDKSGLPNDRFSAERPEGSISTLTIQRTEQRDSAMYRCATGQQGNTIYFGEGSWLTVV.

The sample holds many counts of this clone. Sequencing ends 3 residues short of the CDR3 end; the germline J gene provides the rest. This sequence joins TRBV20-1 and TRBJ1-2; tentatively, D is TRBD1 (6 bases). From germline, CDR1 is DFQATT and CDR2 SNEGSKA (reference sequence). Trimming cost V 8 bases and J 3 bases, with 13 bases left between them. This CDR3 comprises 12 residues. The sequenced part of the CDR3 DNA is TGCAGTAGACAGGAACCCGACTATGGC. Translating it yields CSRQEPDYG. The entire CDR3 sequence reads CSRQEPDYGYTF.

The table lists this clone with a few counts. The read falls 3 residues short of the CDR3 end, and the missing part is taken from the germline J gene. The V call is TRBV11-2, the J call TRBJ2-3, with D perhaps matching TRBD1 (6 bases). The CDR3 totals 12 residues. Germline CDR1 is SGHAT and CDR2 is FQNNGV. The ends were cut back, 7 bases at V and 1 base at J, with 6 bases in the middle. CDR3 DNA, as far as it was read: TGTGCCAGCAACAGGGGCACAGATACG. This codes for CASNRGTDT. The whole CDR3 protein reads CASNRGTDTQYF.

In regard to this clone: The missing CDR3 end, 3 residues past where the read stops, is filled in from the germline J gene. V and J are TRBV30 and TRBJ2-3, with TRBD2 as a possible D gene (5 bases). From germline, CDR1 is GTSNPN and CDR2 SVGIG (reference sequence). This CDR3 spans 14 amino acids. Partial CDR3 DNA: TGTGCCTGGATCCGCTCGGACTCCCAAGAGACG. Protein product: CAWIRSDSQET. The CDR3, in full, reads CAWIRSDSQETQYF. Complete variable domain (other parts from reference TRBV30 and TRBJ2-3): SQTIHQWPATLVQPVGSPLSLECTVEGTSNPNLYWYRQAAGRGLQLLFYSVGIGQISSEVPQNLSASRPQDRQFILSSKKLLLSDSGFYLCAWIRSDSQETQYFGPGTRLTVL.

This clone has at least ten counts. The read comes to an end 3 residues before the CDR3 does, leaving the germline J gene to fill in the end. The V gene is TRBV12-3 or TRBV12-4, the J gene TRBJ2-3; D gene uncertain. This CDR3 has 12 amino acids. Trimming took off 5 bases at V and 4 bases at J, with 7 bases between the two ends. The DNA read from the CDR3 is TGTGCCAGCAGTCCCAAGGCAGATACG. Protein: CASSPKADT. The complete CDR3 reads CASSPKADTQYF.